Listed below are T cell receptor beta chains from one sample, sequenced in a study of cytomegalovirus exposure and HLA in healthy donors. Libraries were prepared by immunoSEQ multiplex PCR; TCRdb keeps only in-frame clonotypes and omits some of them. This sample carries some 54,000 clones, more than 75% of them seen once, and the ten largest clones take under 7%. Material: PBMCs. These receptors were obtained from a male donor in good health and CMV-seronegative. The CDR3 runs from the conserved cysteine through the conserved F or W. A D gene is named only where the DNA matches it firmly. A clone size is listed for some rows: how often the clone was seen (once, few, many), or a class if it is expanded.

j_call clone_size d_call v_call cdr3_nt cdr3_aa
TRBJ2-3 - - TRBV7-8 TGTGCCAGCAGCTCCGAACCGGGGAGCGGACCTGCACCAGATACGCAGTATTTT CASSSEPGSGPAPDTQYF
TRBJ1-1 - TRBD1 TRBV7-2 TGTGCCAGCAGCTTAGCGCTTGGACAGGGGGGGAACACTGAAGCTTTCTTT CASSLALGQGGNTEAFF
TRBJ1-3 - - TRBV30 TGTGCCTGGAGTACTACCAACCAACGGATCTCTGGAAACACCATATATTTT CAWSTTNQRISGNTIYF
TRBJ1-6 once - TRBV7-2 TGTGCCAGCAGCCCTAGCATGCGGACTACACCCCTCCACTTT CASSPSMRTTPLHF
TRBJ2-7 - - TRBV7-9 TGTGCCAGCAGCTCGGACAGATCTCCCTACGAGCAGTACTTC CASSSDRSPYEQYF
TRBJ1-1 - - TRBV21-1 TGTGCCAGCAGCAAAGGGAGCGGGGAAGCTTTCTTT CASSKGSGEAFF
TRBJ1-1 - - TRBV9 TGTGCCAGCAGCTCAGATGGGGGGAGCCTTATGAACACTGAAGCTTTCTTT CASSSDGGSLMNTEAFF
TRBJ2-7 - - TRBV7-2 TGTGCCAGCAGCTTAGAAGGCAGGGGACCCCACGAGCAGTACTTC CASSLEGRGPHEQYF
TRBJ2-7 few - TRBV30 TGTGCCTGGAGCCAAAACAGGTTCCACGAGCAGTACTTC CAWSQNRFHEQYF
TRBJ1-1 few - TRBV27 TGTGCCAGCAGCCAAGGGACACCCCCCGGGGTGGCAGCTTTCTTT CASSQGTPPGVAAFF
TRBJ1-2 - TRBD1 TRBV7-3 TGTGCCAGCAGCTTAACTTCGGGGGGGACAGTTTATGGCTACACCTTC CASSLTSGGTVYGYTF
TRBJ1-1 - - TRBV29-1 TGCAGCGTCCGGGTGTCGATGAACACTGAAGCTTTCTTT CSVRVSMNTEAFF
TRBJ1-1 - TRBD1 TRBV7-9 TGTGCCAGCAGCTTCGGACAGGATGAAGCTTTCTTT CASSFGQDEAFF
TRBJ2-7 - - TRBV4-1 TGCGCCAGCAGCCAAGGCGCCACGATAACCTACGAGCAGTACTTC CASSQGATITYEQYF
TRBJ2-1 few - TRBV4-3 TGCGCCAGCAGCCAAGCGAATGGGCGGCAGTTCTTC CASSQANGRQFF
TRBJ2-1 - - TRBV7-9 TGTGCCAGCAGCTTAGGGCAGGGCTCCTACAATGAGCAGTTCTTC CASSLGQGSYNEQFF
TRBJ1-1 - - TRBV7-9 TGTGCCAGCTCACCTTCCTTGGGAGACACTGAAGCTTTCTTT CASSPSLGDTEAFF
TRBJ2-2 - TRBD1 TRBV4-3 TGCGCCAGCAGCCAACCGCAGGGGGCTGCGGACACCGGGGAGCTGTTTTTT CASSQPQGAADTGELFF
TRBJ1-1 - TRBD1 TRBV7-3 TGTGCCAGCAGCTCAGGGGGACAGGGTAACACTGAAGCTTTCTTT CASSSGGQGNTEAFF
TRBJ2-5 - - TRBV7-9 TGTGCCAGCAGCTCTTCGCTCTCGGGAGCGGAGACCCAGTACTTC CASSSSLSGAETQYF
TRBJ2-1 - TRBD1 TRBV7-8 TGTGCCAGCAGCTTATCCCGACAGGGCACCTACAATGAGCAGTTCTTC CASSLSRQGTYNEQFF
TRBJ1-3 - - TRBV30 TGTGCCTGGAGTGTACGTTCTGAGGTCCCCATATATTTT CAWSVRSEVPIYF
TRBJ1-2 once TRBD1 TRBV7-8 TGTGCCAGCAGCATCGGACAGGTTCACCATGGCTACACCTTC CASSIGQVHHGYTF
TRBJ1-3 - - TRBV5-1 TGCGCCAGCAAAGCTGAATTCTCTGGAAACACCATATATTTT CASKAEFSGNTIYF
TRBJ2-7 - TRBD1 TRBV30 TGTGCTACAGGGGGGACCCTCAGCTCCTACGAGCAGTACTTC CATGGTLSSYEQYF
TRBJ2-3 - TRBD2 TRBV7-2 TGTGCCAGCAGCTTAGGCGGGGGGGAGACAGATACGCAGTATTTT CASSLGGGETDTQYF
TRBJ2-7 - - TRBV7-9 TGTGCCAGCAGCTTAGACAGGTCAGGTGGGTACGAGCAGTACTTC CASSLDRSGGYEQYF
TRBJ2-5 once TRBD2 TRBV15 TGTGCCACCAGCAGATCGAAAAAATCTCCGGGACTAGCGAGCGAGACCCAGTACTTC CATSRSKKSPGLASETQYF
TRBJ2-7 - TRBD1 TRBV5-1 TGCGCCAGCAGCCCGGAGACAGGGGAGTACGAGCAGTACTTC CASSPETGEYEQYF
TRBJ2-7 - TRBD2 TRBV7-2 TGTGCCAGCAGCTTAGAGGGAGGGGAGCAGTACTTC CASSLEGGEQYF
TRBJ2-7 - TRBD2 TRBV7-2 TGTGCCAGCAGCTTAGATAGCGGGGGGCCCGAGCAGTACTTC CASSLDSGGPEQYF
TRBJ1-2 few - TRBV5-6 TGTGCCAGCTCCCTCGGGTGGGAGGGTGGCTACACCTTC CASSLGWEGGYTF
TRBJ2-1 - TRBD2 TRBV4-1 TGCGCCAGCAGCCAAGGCGGGGGCTACAATGAGCAGTTCTTC CASSQGGGYNEQFF
TRBJ1-5 - - TRBV5-1 TGCGCCAGCAGCCCTGACAGTTACAATCAGCCCCAGCATTTT CASSPDSYNQPQHF
TRBJ2-2 - TRBD2 TRBV13 TGTGCCAGCAGCCGACTAGCGGGGGGGCCGTACACCGGGGAGCTGTTTTTT CASSRLAGGPYTGELFF
TRBJ2-3 - TRBD2 TRBV19 TGTGCCAGTAGTAAGCCCAGGACTAGCGGGGGGCCGGTTGATACGCAGTATTTT CASSKPRTSGGPVDTQYF
TRBJ2-3 - - TRBV7-5 TGTGCCAGCTCGAAGTGGGACTTCACAGATACGCAGTATTTT CASSKWDFTDTQYF
TRBJ1-1 - - TRBV5-4 TGTGCCAGCAGCTTGGTCCTTGGGGCCACCACTGAAGCTTTCTTT CASSLVLGATTEAFF
TRBJ1-2 - - TRBV30 TGTGCCTGGAGTGTAGGTGCAGGGGATGGCTACACCTTC CAWSVGAGDGYTF
TRBJ2-1 - - TRBV30 TGTGCCTGGAGTGTAGGCCCGGGGGCCTACAATGAGCAGTTCTTC CAWSVGPGAYNEQFF
TRBJ1-6 - TRBD1 TRBV6-5 TGTGCCAGCACCTGGTACAGGACAGGGCCAAGGCCCCTCCACTTT CASTWYRTGPRPLHF
TRBJ1-1 - TRBD1 TRBV10-3 TGTGCCATCAGGGCCTTTTGGGGGACAGAGGCCACTGAAGCTTTCTTT CAIRAFWGTEATEAFF
TRBJ1-3 - TRBD1 TRBV6-6 TGTGCCAGCGTTAACCAGGGACAGCTTAGAAACACCATATATTTT CASVNQGQLRNTIYF
TRBJ1-1 few - TRBV19 TGTGCCAGTAGTATAGGGCTAGCTGAAGCTTTCTTT CASSIGLAEAFF
TRBJ2-1 - TRBD2 TRBV25-1 TGTGCCAGCAGCGGGGGGGCGGGGCGACATGAGCAGTTCTTC CASSGGAGRHEQFF
TRBJ1-5 - - TRBV30 TGTGCCTGGAGTGTTGTCGGCGGAGGTAATCAGCCCCAGCATTTT CAWSVVGGGNQPQHF
TRBJ1-1 - - TRBV19 TGTGCCAGTAGTATCCACGGGACACTCGCCGGGGAAGCTTTCTTT CASSIHGTLAGEAFF
TRBJ2-5 - TRBD1 TRBV13 TGTGCCAGCAGCCAACGCTCAGGGGGCCAAGAGACCCAGTACTTC CASSQRSGGQETQYF
TRBJ1-3 - - TRBV29-1 TGCAGCAAAAGGGCAGGGGAGGGAAACACCATATATTTT CSKRAGEGNTIYF